Many counts were recorded for the clone carrying this T cell receptor beta chain. Its antigen is currently unknown. Time point defined: sample taken at primary tumor resection. Samples were donated by 72 untreated early-stage non-small cell lung cancer patients. In each case, whole RNA from tumor, nontumor lung or frozen PBMC was sequenced unsorted. Every individual TCR cDNA molecule carried its own unique molecular identifier, which allowed correction of PCR and sequencing errors. MiXCR, run by TCRdb on the 5' RACE reads, gives a single entry per CDR3 protein. The sample includes approximately 24,000 distinct CDR3 sequences, about 4.7% of them seen just once. The entry originates in a study of spatial heterogeneity in lung cancer. Study-wide findings and caveats: The appearance of ubiquitous expanded tumor TCRs in blood was greater at resection than follow-up.

This material consisted of PBMCs, taken at surgery. The clonotype comes from a male donor with early-stage non-small cell lung cancer.

CDR3 sequence: CASSFGVGTYEQYF. Here the CDR3 DNA reads TGTGCCAGCAGTTTCGGGGTAGGCACCTACGAGCAGTACTTC. The V and J genes are TRBV27 and TRBJ2-7; weak D call: TRBD2 (5 bases). Germline CDR1 reads MNHEY; CDR2 reads SMNVEV (reference sequence). The CDR3 has 14 residues. Trimming pared 3 bases from V and 2 bases from J, leaving 11 bases between.